This T cell receptor (beta chain) was identified in a study of T cell repertoires in ileal Crohn's disease. About the research overall: Postoperative therapy was given to about half: 11 thiopurines, around 20 anti-TNF agents.

This CDR3 contains 13 residues. Per germline, CDR1 SGHTA and CDR2 FQGTGA. Trimming took off 6 bases at V and 5 bases at J, with 13 bases between the two ends. Each sample's TCRB immunosequencing used around 500 nanograms of biopsy DNA. Only in-frame clones appear in the TCRdb table, and some are missing; sequencing was by immunoSEQ multiplex PCR. The repertoire holds some 17,000 clones, with about 91% as singletons. The sequenced sample was ileal tissue. This clonotype was obtained from an adult with Crohn's disease. The chain links TRBV7-3 to TRBJ2-5; tentative D call: TRBD1 (6 bases). The CDR3 region has the DNA TGTGCCAGCAGTACAGGGTATTCGGAGACCCAGTACTTC. Translation: CASSTGYSETQYF.